This TCR beta chain was found in a study of shared clonotypes between healthy human individuals. V lost 0 bases to trimming and J lost 4 bases, with 10 bases between them. The CDR3 sequence is 14 residues long. CDR1 is SGDLS, CDR2 YYNGEE, per germline. The protocol was immunoSEQ multiplex PCR, while the TCRdb copy is restricted to in-frame clones and leaves out a portion. The table has around 1.1 million clones, around 78% seen once. Study-wide points: Only blood samples were collected, and tissue repertoires likely differ. Of the naive CD4 clonotypes, around 4.8% were shared across a handful of donors.

With regard to this clone: What it binds is unknown. The sample carries other DNA sequences with the same CDR3.

The donor cohort consisted entirely of Caucasian adults residing in Nashville, Tennessee. Specimen: memory CD4+ T cells from PBMCs. Subset meaning: CD45RA-negative fraction. The sequence was obtained from a young man in good health. Some clones in this sample may be carry-over from other donors' samples. V gene TRBV9 combines with J gene TRBJ2-5; D unresolved. CDR3 loop: CASSVGSLRETQYF. The CDR3 nucleotides are TGTGCCAGCAGCGTAGGCAGTCTCCGAGAGACCCAGTACTTC.